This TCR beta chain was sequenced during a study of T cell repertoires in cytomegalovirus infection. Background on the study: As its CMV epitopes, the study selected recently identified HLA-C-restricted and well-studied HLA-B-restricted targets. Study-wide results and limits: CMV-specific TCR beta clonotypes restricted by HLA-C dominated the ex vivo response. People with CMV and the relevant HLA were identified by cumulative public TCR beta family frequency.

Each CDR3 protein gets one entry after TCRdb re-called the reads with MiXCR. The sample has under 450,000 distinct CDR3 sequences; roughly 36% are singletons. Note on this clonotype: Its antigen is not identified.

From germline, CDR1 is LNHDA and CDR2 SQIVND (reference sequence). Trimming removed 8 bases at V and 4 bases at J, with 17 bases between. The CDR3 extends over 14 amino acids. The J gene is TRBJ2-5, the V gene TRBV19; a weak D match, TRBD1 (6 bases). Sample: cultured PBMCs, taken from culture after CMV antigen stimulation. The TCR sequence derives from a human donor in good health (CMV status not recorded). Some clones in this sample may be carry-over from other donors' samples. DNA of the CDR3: TGTGCCAGTTCAGCACAAGGGGGACCAGAGACCCAGTACTTC. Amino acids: CASSAQGGPETQYF.